This is a list of T cell receptor beta chains from one sample in a study of blood T cell repertoires in COVID-19. The assay was immunoSEQ multiplex PCR, and TCRdb's table has in-frame clones only and misses some. Found here are 90,000 to 120,000 clones, about 80% of them singletons; the top ten hold approximately 4.3%. Sequenced sample: peripheral blood. The receptor source for this set is an older man with acute or convalescent COVID-19. Each CDR3 is given with its conserved first and last residue. A D gene is named only where the DNA matches it firmly. Size values are once, few and many counts, or a class for expanded clones, and some rows have none.

CASSSGQAETQYF | TGTGCCAGCAGCTCGGGACAGGCGGAGACCCAGTACTTC | TRBV7-3 | - | TRBJ2-5 | TRBD1
CASSSRVSYTF | TGTGCCAGCAGTTCCCGGGTGTCCTACACCTTC | TRBV12-3/TRBV12-4 | - | TRBJ1-2 | -
CASSLARGRDTQYF | TGTGCCAGCAGCTTAGCCAGGGGTAGAGATACGCAGTATTTT | TRBV11-2 | once | TRBJ2-3 | -
CASRLAVTGELFF | TGTGCCAGCAGACTAGCGGTCACCGGGGAGCTGTTTTTT | TRBV7-2 | - | TRBJ2-2 | TRBD2
CASSATGGNQPQHF | TGTGCCAGTAGTGCTACAGGGGGCAATCAGCCCCAGCATTTT | TRBV19 | - | TRBJ1-5 | TRBD1
CASSPGLAGFDIQYF | TGTGCCAGCTCGCCAGGACTAGCGGGGTTTGACATTCAGTACTTC | TRBV18 | - | TRBJ2-4 | TRBD2
CASSPELSLSTEAFF | TGTGCCAGCAGTCCCGAATTATCCCTGAGCACTGAAGCTTTCTTT | TRBV6-4 | - | TRBJ1-1 | -
CATSDLEDRAVVTQYF | TGTGCCACCAGTGATTTGGAGGACAGGGCGGTCGTTACGCAGTATTTT | TRBV24-1 | - | TRBJ2-3 | TRBD1
CSASFGGTEQFF | TGCAGTGCTAGTTTTGGGGGGACTGAGCAGTTCTTC | TRBV20-1 | once | TRBJ2-1 | -
CASSQDTGDQKETQYF | TGTGCCAGCAGCCAAGATACAGGCGACCAAAAAGAGACCCAGTACTTC | TRBV3-1/TRBV3-2 | - | TRBJ2-5 | -
CASSQGHDTGELFF | TGTGCCAGCTCACAGGGACACGACACCGGGGAGCTGTTTTTT | TRBV18 | - | TRBJ2-2 | -
CATSRDVRAGGNQPQHF | TGTGCCACCAGCAGAGATGTAAGAGCGGGAGGCAATCAGCCCCAGCATTTT | TRBV15 | many | TRBJ1-5 | -
CASSAGQGTDSAFF | TGTGCCAGCAGTGCGGGACAGGGTACGGACTCGGCTTTCTTT | TRBV28 | - | TRBJ1-1 | TRBD1
CASSSDRDPGYTF | TGTGCCAGCAGCTCCGACAGGGACCCCGGCTACACCTTC | TRBV7-9 | - | TRBJ1-2 | TRBD1
CSVRAGDSSYEQYF | TGCAGCGTGAGAGCGGGGGACTCCTCCTACGAGCAGTACTTC | TRBV29-1 | - | TRBJ2-7 | TRBD2
CASSGQKNTEAFF | TGTGCCAGCAGCGGACAGAAGAACACTGAAGCTTTCTTT | TRBV27 | - | TRBJ1-1 | -
CASSLGAGGSREQYF | TGTGCCAGCAGCTTAGGAGCAGGGGGATCGCGAGAGCAGTACTTC | TRBV7-2 | - | TRBJ2-7 | TRBD1
CASSYEGAIGNTEAFF | TGTGCCAGCAGTTATGAGGGGGCGATAGGAAACACTGAAGCTTTCTTT | TRBV2 | - | TRBJ1-1 | TRBD1
CASSRPGQGHRSGNTIYF | TGTGCCAGCTCAAGGCCGGGACAGGGACACAGGTCTGGAAACACCATATATTTT | TRBV18 | - | TRBJ1-3 | TRBD1
CASSLAPHTGAGNTIYF | TGTGCCAGCAGCTTAGCCCCCCATACAGGGGCTGGAAACACCATATATTTT | TRBV7-9 | - | TRBJ1-3 | TRBD1
CASSWGGATGANVLTF | TGCGCCAGCAGCTGGGGGGGCGCAACTGGGGCCAACGTCCTGACTTTC | TRBV5-1 | once | TRBJ2-6 | -
CASSYTEDRTLYYEQYF | TGTGCCAGCAGCTACACTGAGGACAGGACACTTTACTACGAGCAGTACTTC | TRBV7-9 | - | TRBJ2-7 | TRBD1
CASSFSRGNEAFF | TGTGCCAGCAGCTTCAGCCGGGGGAATGAAGCTTTCTTT | TRBV7-2 | - | TRBJ1-1 | -
CASSPAGDYEQYF | TGTGCCAGCAGCCCTGCGGGAGACTACGAGCAGTACTTC | TRBV9 | - | TRBJ2-7 | TRBD2
CASSLGQNQPQHF | TGTGCCAGCAGCTTGGGGCAGAATCAGCCCCAGCATTTT | TRBV5-8 | - | TRBJ1-5 | -
CASSLDQATAEAFF | TGTGCCAGCAGCTTAGATCAAGCAACAGCTGAAGCTTTCTTT | TRBV11-2 | - | TRBJ1-1 | -
CASSLGNREGTEAFF | TGCGCCAGCAGCTTGGGGAACCGGGAGGGCACTGAAGCTTTCTTT | TRBV5-1 | - | TRBJ1-1 | -
CASGLVSGVNYGYTF | TGTGCTAGTGGTTTGGTATCGGGGGTCAACTATGGCTACACCTTC | TRBV12-5 | - | TRBJ1-2 | -
CASSLQGRGEAFF | TGTGCCAGCAGTTTACAGGGCCGAGGAGAAGCTTTCTTT | TRBV12-3/TRBV12-4 | - | TRBJ1-1 | -
CASSQDRNGGTDTQYF | TGCGCCAGCAGCCAAGATAGGAACGGGGGCACAGATACGCAGTATTTT | TRBV4-1 | - | TRBJ2-3 | -
CSVRYRGMNTEAFF | TGCAGCGTTCGTTACAGGGGAATGAACACTGAAGCTTTCTTT | TRBV29-1 | - | TRBJ1-1 | TRBD1
CASRVDRVEKLFF | TGTGCCAGCAGGGTGGACAGGGTCGAAAAACTGTTTTTT | TRBV5-8 | - | TRBJ1-4 | TRBD1
CASSPGYNEQFF | TGTGCCAGCAGCCCGGGGTACAATGAGCAGTTCTTC | TRBV2 | - | TRBJ2-1 | -
CASTDTLGGEDTGELFF | TGTGCCAGCACCGATACTCTAGGGGGCGAAGACACCGGGGAGCTGTTTTTT | TRBV11-3 | - | TRBJ2-2 | TRBD1
CASKLTGRTEQYF | TGTGCCAGCAAGTTGACAGGGCGAACCGAGCAGTACTTC | TRBV6-5 | - | TRBJ2-7 | TRBD1
CASSQEVRRNNQPQHF | TGTGCCAGCAGCCAAGAGGTCAGGAGGAACAATCAGCCCCAGCATTTT | TRBV3-1/TRBV3-2 | few | TRBJ1-5 | -
CASRRDTEAFF | TGTGCCAGCCGGAGGGACACTGAAGCTTTCTTT | TRBV7-8 | few | TRBJ1-1 | -
CASSPTQNMNTEAFF | TGTGCCAGCAGCCCGACACAAAATATGAACACTGAAGCTTTCTTT | TRBV3-1/TRBV3-2 | - | TRBJ1-1 | -
CASSTLAGEDTGELFF | TGTGCCAGTAGTACCCTAGCGGGGGAGGACACCGGGGAGCTGTTTTTT | TRBV19 | - | TRBJ2-2 | TRBD2
CASSQDLMNTEAFF | TGTGCCAGCAGCCAAGATTTAATGAACACTGAAGCTTTCTTT | TRBV14 | - | TRBJ1-1 | -
CASSPGTGNLFYTEAFF | TGTGCCAGCAGTCCCGGGACAGGGAATCTTTTTTACACTGAAGCTTTCTTT | TRBV6-2/TRBV6-3 | - | TRBJ1-1 | TRBD1
CSVEPLTGTAYEQYF | TGCAGCGTTGAGCCGCTTACCGGGACAGCCTACGAGCAGTACTTC | TRBV29-1 | - | TRBJ2-7 | TRBD1
CASSLIGGTGLAFF | TGTGCCAGCAGCTTAATTGGCGGGACAGGGTTGGCTTTCTTT | TRBV7-3 | few | TRBJ1-1 | TRBD1
CASSQSPPRTGELFF | TGTGCCAGCAGCCAATCGCCTCCGCGCACCGGGGAGCTGTTTTTT | TRBV16 | - | TRBJ2-2 | -
CASSVSQQAGFTPQEAFF | TGTGCCAGCAGCGTATCACAACAGGCCGGTTTTACCCCCCAAGAAGCTTTCTTT | TRBV9 | - | TRBJ1-1 | -
CASNQVDQPQHF | TGTGCCAGCAACCAAGTAGATCAGCCCCAGCATTTT | TRBV28 | - | TRBJ1-5 | -
CASSTHGQKSYTEAFF | TGTGCCAGCAGCACCCATGGACAGAAAAGTTACACTGAAGCTTTCTTT | TRBV5-5 | - | TRBJ1-1 | -
CASRKTTSGTDTQYF | TGTGCCAGCAGGAAGACTACGTCTGGCACAGATACGCAGTATTTT | TRBV2 | - | TRBJ2-3 | -
CASSYLLAGAELFF | TGTGCCAGCAGTTACCTCCTGGCTGGGGCGGAGCTGTTTTTT | TRBV6-2/TRBV6-3 | - | TRBJ2-2 | -
CASSGDSNQPQHF | TGTGCCTCCTCAGGGGATAGTAATCAGCCCCAGCATTTT | TRBV19 | - | TRBJ1-5 | -
CASSPGQGGGYTF | TGTGCCAGCAGCCCGGGACAGGGGGGTGGCTACACCTTC | TRBV6-6 | - | TRBJ1-2 | TRBD1
CASSSGTANSPLHF | TGTGCCAGCAGCTCAGGGACAGCCAATTCACCCCTCCACTTT | TRBV5-5 | - | TRBJ1-6 | TRBD1
CASSLGGGKSYEQYF | TGTGCCAGCAGCTTAGGAGGAGGGAAATCCTACGAGCAGTACTTC | TRBV7-2 | - | TRBJ2-7 | -
CASSGPGDRGRRAFF | TGTGCCAGTAGTGGACCCGGGGACAGGGGGCGAAGGGCTTTCTTT | TRBV19 | - | TRBJ1-1 | TRBD1